Listed below are T cell receptor beta chains from one sample, sequenced in a study of T cell repertoires in cytomegalovirus infection. TCRdb independently ran MiXCR on the reads; one entry per CDR3 protein. The sample shows about 770,000 distinct CDR3 sequences, almost 30% of them seen only once. These receptors are not linked to any known antigen. Material: cultured CD8+ T cells from PBMCs, obtained from culture after CMV antigen stimulation. These receptors were collected from a human donor in good health (CMV status not recorded). Some clones in this sample may be carry-over from other donors' samples. The CDR3 runs from the conserved cysteine through the conserved F or W. Fields, in order: V gene, J gene, CDR3 protein.

V: TRBV13; J: TRBJ1-1; CDR3: CASSFSWGFREGNTEAFF
V: TRBV6-5; J: TRBJ1-2; CDR3: CASTRQGIGGYGYTF
V: TRBV12-3/TRBV12-4; J: TRBJ2-7; CDR3: CASSLEEDRGGEQYF
V: TRBV20-1; J: TRBJ1-1; CDR3: CSARTEQGHTEAFF
V: TRBV27; J: TRBJ2-7; CDR3: CASSLAGTGGHEQYF
V: TRBV9; J: TRBJ2-2; CDR3: CASSVPGELFF
V: TRBV7-9; J: TRBJ1-1; CDR3: CASSEYTGGNTEAFF
V: TRBV6-2/TRBV6-3; J: TRBJ2-2; CDR3: CASSYPQLNGNTGELFF
V: TRBV7-8; J: TRBJ2-2; CDR3: CASSSKRGGAATGELFF
V: TRBV7-2; J: TRBJ1-2; CDR3: CATHPRSSGYTF
V: TRBV13; J: TRBJ2-1; CDR3: CASSVGLAGGPWNEQFF